The present entry profiles one T cell receptor beta chain with its context. The assay was immunoSEQ multiplex PCR, and TCRdb's table has in-frame clones only and misses some. The repertoire has 100,000 or so clones, about 94% of them found once; the top ten carry 0.24%. The sample comes from a study of technical replicates of blood from a handful of donors. Germline assignment: CDR1 SGDLS and CDR2 YYNGEE. This CDR3 has 15 residues. V shed 0 bases and J 2 bases; nucleotides not matched to a gene: 5. The sequencing input was T cells isolated from PBMCs. This TCR derives from a human donor in good health. V usage is TRBV9 and J usage is TRBJ2-7; 7 bases are a match to TRBD1. The CDR3 region has the DNA TGTGCCAGCAGCGTAGGGGACAGTATAACCTACGAGCAGTACTTC. Protein sequence: CASSVGDSITYEQYF.